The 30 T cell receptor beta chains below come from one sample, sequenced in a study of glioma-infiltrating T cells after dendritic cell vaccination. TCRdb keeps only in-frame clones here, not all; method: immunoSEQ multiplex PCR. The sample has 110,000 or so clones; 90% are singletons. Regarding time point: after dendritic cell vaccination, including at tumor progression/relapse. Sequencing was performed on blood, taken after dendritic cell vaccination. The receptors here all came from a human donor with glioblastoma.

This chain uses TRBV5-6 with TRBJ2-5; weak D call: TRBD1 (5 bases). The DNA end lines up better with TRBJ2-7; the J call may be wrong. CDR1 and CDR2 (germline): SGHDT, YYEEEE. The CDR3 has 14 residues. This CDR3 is CASSLGQSSYEQYF. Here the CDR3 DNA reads TGTGCCAGCAGCTTGGGACAGAGCTCCTACGAGCAGTACTTC.

The CDR3 sequence: CASSETGDIQFF. CDR3 coding DNA: TGCGCCAGCAGTGAGACCGGGGACATACAGTTCTTC. The genes are TRBV10-1 and TRBJ2-1, with a tentative D call TRBD1 (6 bases). Trimming shortened V by 2 bases and J by 13 bases, and 12 bases separated the two germline ends. The CDR3 sequence is 12 residues long. Germline CDR1 WNHNN, CDR2 SYGVQD (reference sequence).

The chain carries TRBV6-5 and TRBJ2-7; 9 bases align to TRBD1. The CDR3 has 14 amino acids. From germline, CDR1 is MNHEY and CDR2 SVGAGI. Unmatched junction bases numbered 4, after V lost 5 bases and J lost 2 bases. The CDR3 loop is CASSRGQGPYEQYF. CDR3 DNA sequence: TGTGCCAGCAGTAGGGGACAGGGTCCCTACGAGCAGTACTTC.

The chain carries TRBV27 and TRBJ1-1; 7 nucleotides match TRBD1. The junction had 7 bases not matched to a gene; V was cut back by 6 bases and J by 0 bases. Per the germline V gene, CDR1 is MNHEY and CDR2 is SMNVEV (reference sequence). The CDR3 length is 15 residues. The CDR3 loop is CASRPGGPVNTEAFF. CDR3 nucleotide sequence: TGTGCCAGCAGGCCAGGGGGGCCGGTGAACACTGAAGCTTTCTTT.

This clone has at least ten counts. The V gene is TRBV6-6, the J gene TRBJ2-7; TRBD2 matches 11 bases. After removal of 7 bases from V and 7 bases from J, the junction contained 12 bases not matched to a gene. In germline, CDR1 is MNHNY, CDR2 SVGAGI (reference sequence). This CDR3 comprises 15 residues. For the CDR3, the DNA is TGTGCCAGCAACCCTACCGGGACTAGCGGTGCGGAGCAGTACTTC. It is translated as CASNPTGTSGAEQYF.

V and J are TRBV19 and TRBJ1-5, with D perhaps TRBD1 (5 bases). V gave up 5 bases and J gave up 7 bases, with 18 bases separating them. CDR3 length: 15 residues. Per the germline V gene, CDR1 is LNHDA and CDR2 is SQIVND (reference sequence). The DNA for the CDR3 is TGTGCCAGTAGTGTGGGATCGACCGGGGGACAGCCCCAGCATTTT. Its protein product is CASSVGSTGGQPQHF.

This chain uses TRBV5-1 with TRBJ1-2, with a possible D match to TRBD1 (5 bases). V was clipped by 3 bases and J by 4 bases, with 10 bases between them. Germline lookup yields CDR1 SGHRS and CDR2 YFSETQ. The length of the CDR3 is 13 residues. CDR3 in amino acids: CASSSDIFYGYTF. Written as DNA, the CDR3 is TGCGCCAGCAGCTCGGACATTTTCTATGGCTACACCTTC.

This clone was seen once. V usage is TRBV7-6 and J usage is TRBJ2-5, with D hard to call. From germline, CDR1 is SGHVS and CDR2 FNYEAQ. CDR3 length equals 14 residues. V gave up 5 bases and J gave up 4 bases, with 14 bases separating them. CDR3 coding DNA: TGTGCCAGCAGCCGCCTAGTAGTCGGAGAGACCCAGTACTTC. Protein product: CASSRLVVGETQYF.

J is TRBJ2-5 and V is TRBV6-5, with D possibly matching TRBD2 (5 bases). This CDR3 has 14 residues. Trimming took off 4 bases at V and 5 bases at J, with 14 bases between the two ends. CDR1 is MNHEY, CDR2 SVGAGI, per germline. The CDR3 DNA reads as TGTGCCAGCAGTTTTGCGGGTCTTCGCGAGACCCAGTACTTC. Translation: CASSFAGLRETQYF.

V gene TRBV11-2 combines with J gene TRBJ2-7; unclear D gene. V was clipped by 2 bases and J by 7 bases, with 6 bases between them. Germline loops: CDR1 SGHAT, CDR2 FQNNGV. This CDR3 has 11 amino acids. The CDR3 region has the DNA TGTGCCAGCAGCTTACGCGAGGAGCAGTACTTC. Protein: CASSLREEQYF.

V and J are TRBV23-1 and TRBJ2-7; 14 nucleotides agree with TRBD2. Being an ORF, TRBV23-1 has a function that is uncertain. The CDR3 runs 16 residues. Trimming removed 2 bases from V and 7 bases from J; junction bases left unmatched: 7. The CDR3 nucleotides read TGCGCCAGCAGTCAAGACAGGACTAGCGGGGGGAGAGAGCAGTACTTC. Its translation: CASSQDRTSGGREQYF.

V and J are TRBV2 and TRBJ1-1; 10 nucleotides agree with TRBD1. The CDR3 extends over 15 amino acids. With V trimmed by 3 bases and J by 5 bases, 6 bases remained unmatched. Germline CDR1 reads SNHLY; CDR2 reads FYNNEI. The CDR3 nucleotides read TGTGCCAGCAGTGAGGAAGGGACAGGGGCGACTGAAGCTTTCTTT. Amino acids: CASSEEGTGATEAFF.

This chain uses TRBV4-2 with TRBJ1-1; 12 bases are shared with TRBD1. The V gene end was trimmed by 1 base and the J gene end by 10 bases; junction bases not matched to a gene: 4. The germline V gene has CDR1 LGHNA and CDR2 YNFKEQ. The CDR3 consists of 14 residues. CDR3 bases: TGTGCCAGCAGCCAAGGGGGACAGGGGGCGAGAGCTTTCTTT. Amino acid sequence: CASSQGGQGARAFF.

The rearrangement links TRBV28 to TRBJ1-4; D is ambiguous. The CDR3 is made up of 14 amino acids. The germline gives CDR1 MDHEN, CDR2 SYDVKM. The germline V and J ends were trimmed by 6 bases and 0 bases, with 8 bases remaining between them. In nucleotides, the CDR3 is TGTGCCAGCAGCACAGCTGCAACTAATGAAAAACTGTTTTTT. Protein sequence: CASSTAATNEKLFF.

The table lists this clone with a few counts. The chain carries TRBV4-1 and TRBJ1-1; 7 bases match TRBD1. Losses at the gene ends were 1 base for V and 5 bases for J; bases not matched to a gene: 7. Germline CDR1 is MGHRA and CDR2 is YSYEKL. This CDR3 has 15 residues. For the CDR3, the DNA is TGCGCCAGCAGCCAAGCCCACAGGGGCCGAACTGAAGCTTTCTTT. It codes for CASSQAHRGRTEAFF.

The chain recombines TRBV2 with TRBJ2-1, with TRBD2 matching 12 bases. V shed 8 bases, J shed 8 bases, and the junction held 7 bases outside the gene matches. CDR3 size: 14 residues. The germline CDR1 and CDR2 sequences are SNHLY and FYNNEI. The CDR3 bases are TGTGCCAGCCCTTCGACTAGCGGGAGTTATGAGCAGTTCTTC. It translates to CASPSTSGSYEQFF.

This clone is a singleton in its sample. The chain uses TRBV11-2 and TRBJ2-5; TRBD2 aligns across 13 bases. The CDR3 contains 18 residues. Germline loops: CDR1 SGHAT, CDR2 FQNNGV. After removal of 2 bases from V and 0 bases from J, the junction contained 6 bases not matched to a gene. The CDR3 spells CASSLRTSGGLYQETQYF. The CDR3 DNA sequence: TGTGCCAGCAGCTTAAGGACTAGCGGGGGCCTGTACCAAGAGACCCAGTACTTC.

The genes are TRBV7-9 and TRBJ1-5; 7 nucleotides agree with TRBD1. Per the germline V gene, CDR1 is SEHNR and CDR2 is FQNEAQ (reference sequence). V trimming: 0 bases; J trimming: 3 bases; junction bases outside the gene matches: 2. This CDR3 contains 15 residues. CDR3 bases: TGTGCCAGCAGCTTAGCAGGGGGCTACAATCAGCCCCAGCATTTT. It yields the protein CASSLAGGYNQPQHF.

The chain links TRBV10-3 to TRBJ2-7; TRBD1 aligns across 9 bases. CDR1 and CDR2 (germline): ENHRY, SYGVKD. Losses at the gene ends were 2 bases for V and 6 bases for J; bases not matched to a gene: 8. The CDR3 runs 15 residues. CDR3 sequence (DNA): TGTGCCATCAGTGAGAGCGGGACAGGGTTGGTCGAGCAGTACTTC. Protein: CAISESGTGLVEQYF.

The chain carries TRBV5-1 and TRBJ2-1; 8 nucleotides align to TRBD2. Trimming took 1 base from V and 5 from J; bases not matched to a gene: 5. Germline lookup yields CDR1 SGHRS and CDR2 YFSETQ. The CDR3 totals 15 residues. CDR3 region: CASSLTSGRDNEQFF. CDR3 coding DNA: TGCGCCAGCAGCTTGACTAGCGGACGAGACAATGAGCAGTTCTTC.

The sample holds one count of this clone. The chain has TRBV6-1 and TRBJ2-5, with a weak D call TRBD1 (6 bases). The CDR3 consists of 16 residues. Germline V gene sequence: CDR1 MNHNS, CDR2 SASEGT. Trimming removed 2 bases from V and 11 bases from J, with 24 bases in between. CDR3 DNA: TGTGCCAGCAGTGAATGGGCGAGGACAGCCTTTGGAGAGCAGTACTTC. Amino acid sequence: CASSEWARTAFGEQYF.

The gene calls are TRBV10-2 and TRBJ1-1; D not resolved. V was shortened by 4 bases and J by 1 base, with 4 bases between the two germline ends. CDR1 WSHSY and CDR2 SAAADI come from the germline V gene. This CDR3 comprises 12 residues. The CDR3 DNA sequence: TGCGCCAGCAGTGGCGGGAACACTGAAGCTTTCTTT. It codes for CASSGGNTEAFF.

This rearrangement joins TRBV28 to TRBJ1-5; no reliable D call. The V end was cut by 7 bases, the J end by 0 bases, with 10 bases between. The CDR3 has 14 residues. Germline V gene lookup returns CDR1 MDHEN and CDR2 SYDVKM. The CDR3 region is CASTKKFSNQPQHF. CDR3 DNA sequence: TGTGCCAGCACTAAGAAATTTAGCAATCAGCCCCAGCATTTT. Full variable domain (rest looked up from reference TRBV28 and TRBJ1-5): DVKVTQSSRYLVKRTGEKVFLECVQDMDHENMFWYRQDPGLGLRLIYFSYDVKMKEKGDIPEGYSVSREKKERFSLILESASTNQTSMYLCASTKKFSNQPQHFGDGTRLSIL.

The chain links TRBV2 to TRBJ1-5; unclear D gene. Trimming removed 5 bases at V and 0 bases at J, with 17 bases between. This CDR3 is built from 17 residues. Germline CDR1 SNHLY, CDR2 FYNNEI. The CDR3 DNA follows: TGTGCCAGCAGTCGGGAGACTCCAGCCCTTAGCAATCAGCCCCAGCATTTT. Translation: CASSRETPALSNQPQHF.

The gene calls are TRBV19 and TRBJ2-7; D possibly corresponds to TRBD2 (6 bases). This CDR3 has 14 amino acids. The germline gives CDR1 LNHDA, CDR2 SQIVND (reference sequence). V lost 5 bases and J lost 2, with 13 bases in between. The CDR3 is CASSRRDATYEQYF. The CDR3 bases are TGTGCCAGTAGTCGGCGGGACGCCACCTACGAGCAGTACTTC.

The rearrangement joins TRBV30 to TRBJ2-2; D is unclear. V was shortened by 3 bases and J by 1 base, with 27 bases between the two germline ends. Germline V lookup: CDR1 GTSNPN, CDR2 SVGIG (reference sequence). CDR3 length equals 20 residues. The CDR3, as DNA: TGTGCCTGGAGCAACTTCACCCCTGCAAACCCAATAAGGAACACCGGGGAGCTGTTTTTT. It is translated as CAWSNFTPANPIRNTGELFF. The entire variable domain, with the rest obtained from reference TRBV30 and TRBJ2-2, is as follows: SQTIHQWPATLVQPVGSPLSLECTVEGTSNPNLYWYRQAAGRGLQLLFYSVGIGQISSEVPQNLSASRPQDRQFILSSKKLLLSDSGFYLCAWSNFTPANPIRNTGELFFGEGSRLTVL.

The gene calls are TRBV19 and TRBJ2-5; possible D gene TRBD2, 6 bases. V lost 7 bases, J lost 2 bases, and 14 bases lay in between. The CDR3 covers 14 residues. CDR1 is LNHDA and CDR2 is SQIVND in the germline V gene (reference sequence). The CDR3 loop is CASTPGGKQETQYF. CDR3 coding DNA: TGTGCCAGTACGCCAGGAGGGAAACAAGAGACCCAGTACTTC.

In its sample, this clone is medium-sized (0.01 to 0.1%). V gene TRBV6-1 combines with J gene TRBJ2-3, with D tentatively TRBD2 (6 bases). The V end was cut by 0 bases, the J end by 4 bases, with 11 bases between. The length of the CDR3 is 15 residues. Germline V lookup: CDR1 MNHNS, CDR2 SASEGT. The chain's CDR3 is CASSEAQGGADTQYF. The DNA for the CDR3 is TGTGCCAGCAGTGAAGCGCAAGGCGGGGCAGATACGCAGTATTTT.

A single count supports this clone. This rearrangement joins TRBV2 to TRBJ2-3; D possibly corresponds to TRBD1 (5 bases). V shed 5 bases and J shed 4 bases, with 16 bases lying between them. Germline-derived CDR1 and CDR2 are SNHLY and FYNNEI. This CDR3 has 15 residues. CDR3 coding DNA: TGTGCCAGCAGTTGGACATCGCTAAACCCAGATACGCAGTATTTT. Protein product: CASSWTSLNPDTQYF.

CDR3 amino acids: CASSTRTVQETQYF. CDR3 nucleotide sequence: TGTGCCAGCAGCACCCGGACAGTTCAAGAGACCCAGTACTTC. J is TRBJ2-5 and V is TRBV7-8, with D maybe TRBD1 (6 bases). The CDR3 extends over 14 amino acids. Germline CDR1 reads SGHVS; CDR2 reads FQNEAQ. Trimming removed 5 bases from V and 2 bases from J, with 12 bases in between.